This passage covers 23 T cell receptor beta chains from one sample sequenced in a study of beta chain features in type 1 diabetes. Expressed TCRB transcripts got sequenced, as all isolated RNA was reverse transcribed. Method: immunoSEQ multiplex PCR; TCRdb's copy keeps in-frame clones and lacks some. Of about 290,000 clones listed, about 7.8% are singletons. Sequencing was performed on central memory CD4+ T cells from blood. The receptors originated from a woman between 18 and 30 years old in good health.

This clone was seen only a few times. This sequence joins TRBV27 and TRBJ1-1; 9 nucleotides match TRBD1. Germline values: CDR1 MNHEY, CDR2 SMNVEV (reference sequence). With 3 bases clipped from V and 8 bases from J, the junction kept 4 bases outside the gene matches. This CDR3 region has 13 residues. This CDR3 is CASSFLDRGEAFF. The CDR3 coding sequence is TGTGCCAGCAGTTTTTTGGACAGGGGCGAAGCTTTCTTT.

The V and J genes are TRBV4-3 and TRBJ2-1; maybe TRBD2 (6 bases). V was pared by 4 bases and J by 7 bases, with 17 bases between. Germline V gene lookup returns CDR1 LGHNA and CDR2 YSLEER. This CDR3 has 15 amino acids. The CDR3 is CASSRAEREQNEQFF. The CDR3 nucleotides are TGCGCCAGCAGCCGGGCGGAACGGGAGCAGAATGAGCAGTTCTTC.

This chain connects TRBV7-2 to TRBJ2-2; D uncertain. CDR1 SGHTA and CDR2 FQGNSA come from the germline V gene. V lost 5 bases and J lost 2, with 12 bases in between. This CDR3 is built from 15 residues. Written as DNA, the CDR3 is TGTGCCAGCAGCGAAATGCCAGGAAACACCGGGGAGCTGTTTTTT. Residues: CASSEMPGNTGELFF.

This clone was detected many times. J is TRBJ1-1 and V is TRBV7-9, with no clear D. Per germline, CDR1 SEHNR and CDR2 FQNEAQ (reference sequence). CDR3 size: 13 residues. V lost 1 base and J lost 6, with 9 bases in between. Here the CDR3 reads CASSLGRAAEAFF. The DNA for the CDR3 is TGTGCCAGCAGCTTAGGAAGGGCCGCTGAAGCTTTCTTT.

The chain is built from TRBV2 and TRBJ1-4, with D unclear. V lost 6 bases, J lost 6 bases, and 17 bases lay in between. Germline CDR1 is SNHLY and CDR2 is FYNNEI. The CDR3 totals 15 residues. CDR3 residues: CASRPGRQAHEKLFF. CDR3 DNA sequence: TGTGCCAGCAGGCCGGGTCGGCAAGCCCATGAAAAACTGTTTTTT.

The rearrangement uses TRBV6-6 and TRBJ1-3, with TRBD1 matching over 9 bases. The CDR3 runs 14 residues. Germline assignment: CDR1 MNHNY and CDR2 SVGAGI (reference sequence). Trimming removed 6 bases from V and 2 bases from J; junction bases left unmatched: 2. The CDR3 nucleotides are TGTGCCAGCAGGGGGACAGGGACTGGAAACACCATATATTTT. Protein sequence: CASRGTGTGNTIYF.

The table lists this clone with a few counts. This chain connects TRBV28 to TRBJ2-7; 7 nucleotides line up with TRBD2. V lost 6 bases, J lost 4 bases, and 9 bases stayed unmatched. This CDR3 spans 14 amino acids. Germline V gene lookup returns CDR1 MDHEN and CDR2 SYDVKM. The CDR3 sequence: CASRRSGAYYEQYV. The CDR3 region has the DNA TGTGCCAGCAGGAGAAGCGGGGCGTATTACGAGCAGTACGTC.

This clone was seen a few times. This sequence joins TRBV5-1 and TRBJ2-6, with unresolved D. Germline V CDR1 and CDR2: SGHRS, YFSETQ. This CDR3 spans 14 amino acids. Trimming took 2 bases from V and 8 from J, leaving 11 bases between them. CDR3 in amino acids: CASSFGSAPNVLTF. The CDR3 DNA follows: TGCGCCAGCAGCTTCGGGTCTGCTCCCAACGTCCTGACTTTC.

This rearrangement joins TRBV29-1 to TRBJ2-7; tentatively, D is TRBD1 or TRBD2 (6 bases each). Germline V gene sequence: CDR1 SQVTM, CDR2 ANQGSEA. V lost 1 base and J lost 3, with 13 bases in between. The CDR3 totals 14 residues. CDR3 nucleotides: TGCAGCGTTGAAGTAGGGGGGAGTGGCTACGAGCAGTACTTC. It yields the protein CSVEVGGSGYEQYF.

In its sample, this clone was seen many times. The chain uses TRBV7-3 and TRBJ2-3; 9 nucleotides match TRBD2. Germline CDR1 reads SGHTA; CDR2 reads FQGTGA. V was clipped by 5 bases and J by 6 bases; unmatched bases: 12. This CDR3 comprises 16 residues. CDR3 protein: CASSGGWGLASDTQYF. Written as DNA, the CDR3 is TGTGCCAGCAGCGGAGGGTGGGGACTAGCATCGGATACGCAGTATTTT.

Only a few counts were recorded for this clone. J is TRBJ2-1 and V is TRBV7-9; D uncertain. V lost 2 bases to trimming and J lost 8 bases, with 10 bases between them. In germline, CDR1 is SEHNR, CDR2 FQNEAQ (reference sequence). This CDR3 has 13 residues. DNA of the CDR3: TGTGCCAGCAGCTTAAGACCTACGGATGAGCAGTTCTTC. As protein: CASSLRPTDEQFF.

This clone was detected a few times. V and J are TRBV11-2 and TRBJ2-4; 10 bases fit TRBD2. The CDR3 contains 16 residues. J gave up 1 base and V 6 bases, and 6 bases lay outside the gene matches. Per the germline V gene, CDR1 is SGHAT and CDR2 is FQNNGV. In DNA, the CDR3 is TGTGCCAGCAGTTATAATAGCGGGGGGGCCAAAAACATTCAGTACTTC. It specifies CASSYNSGGAKNIQYF.

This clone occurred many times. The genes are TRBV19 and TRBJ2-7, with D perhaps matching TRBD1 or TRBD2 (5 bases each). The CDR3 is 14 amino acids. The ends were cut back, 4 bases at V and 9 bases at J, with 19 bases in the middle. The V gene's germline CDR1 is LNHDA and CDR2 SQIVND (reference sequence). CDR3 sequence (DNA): TGTGCCAGTAGTAGGGGGTACGACTCGACGAGGCAGTACTTC. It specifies CASSRGYDSTRQYF.

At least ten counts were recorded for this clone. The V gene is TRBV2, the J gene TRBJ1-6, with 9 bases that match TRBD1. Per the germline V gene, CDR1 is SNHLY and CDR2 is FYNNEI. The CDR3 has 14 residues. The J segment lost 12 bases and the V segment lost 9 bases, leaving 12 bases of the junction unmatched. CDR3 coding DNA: TGTGCCAGTAAGGGACAGGGAGAGTTTTTACCCCTCCACTTT. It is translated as CASKGQGEFLPLHF.

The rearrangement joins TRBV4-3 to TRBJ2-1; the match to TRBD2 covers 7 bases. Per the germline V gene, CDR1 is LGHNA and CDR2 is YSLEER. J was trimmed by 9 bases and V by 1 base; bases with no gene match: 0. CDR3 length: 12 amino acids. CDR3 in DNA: TGCGCCAGCAGCCAAGGGGGGGGTGAGCAGTTCTTC. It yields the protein CASSQGGGEQFF.

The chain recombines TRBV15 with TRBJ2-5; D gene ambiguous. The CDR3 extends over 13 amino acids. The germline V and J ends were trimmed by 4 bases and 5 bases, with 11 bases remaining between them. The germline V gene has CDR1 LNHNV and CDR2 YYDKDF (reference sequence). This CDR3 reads CATSKQLSETQYF. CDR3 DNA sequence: TGTGCCACCAGCAAACAGCTTTCTGAGACCCAGTACTTC.

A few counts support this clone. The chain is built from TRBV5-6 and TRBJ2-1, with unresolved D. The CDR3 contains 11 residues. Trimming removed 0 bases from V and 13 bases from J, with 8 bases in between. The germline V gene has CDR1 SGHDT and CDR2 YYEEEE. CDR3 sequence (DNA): TGTGCCAGCAGCTTGGGACCTTTACAGTTCTTC. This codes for CASSLGPLQFF.

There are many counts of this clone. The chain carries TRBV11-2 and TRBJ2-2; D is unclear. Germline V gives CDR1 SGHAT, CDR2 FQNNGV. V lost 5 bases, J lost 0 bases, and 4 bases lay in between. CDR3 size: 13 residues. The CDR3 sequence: CASSPSNTGELFF. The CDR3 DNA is TGTGCCAGCAGCCCCTCGAACACCGGGGAGCTGTTTTTT.

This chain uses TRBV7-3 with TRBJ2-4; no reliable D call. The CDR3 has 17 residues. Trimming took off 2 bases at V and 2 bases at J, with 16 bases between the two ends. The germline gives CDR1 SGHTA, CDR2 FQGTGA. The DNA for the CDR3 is TGTGCCAGCAGCTTAGATCTGGCAACCCGCACCAAAAACATTCAGTACTTC. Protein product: CASSLDLATRTKNIQYF.

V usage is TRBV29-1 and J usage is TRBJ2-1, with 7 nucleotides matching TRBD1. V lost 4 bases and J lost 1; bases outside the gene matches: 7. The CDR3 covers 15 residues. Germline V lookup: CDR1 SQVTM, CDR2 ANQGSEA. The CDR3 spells CSVVGGHQSYNEQFF. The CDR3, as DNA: TGCAGCGTTGTAGGGGGCCACCAATCCTACAATGAGCAGTTCTTC.

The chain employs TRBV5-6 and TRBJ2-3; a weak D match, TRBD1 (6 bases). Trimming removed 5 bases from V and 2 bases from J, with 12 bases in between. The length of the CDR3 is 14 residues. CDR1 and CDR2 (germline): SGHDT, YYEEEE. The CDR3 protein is CASSNREFTDTQYF. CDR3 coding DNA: TGTGCCAGCAGTAACAGGGAATTCACAGATACGCAGTATTTT.

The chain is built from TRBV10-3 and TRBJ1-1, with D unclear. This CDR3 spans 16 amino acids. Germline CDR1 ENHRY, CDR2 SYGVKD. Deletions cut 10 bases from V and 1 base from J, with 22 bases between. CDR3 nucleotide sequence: TGTGCCAGCAGGATTCGGCCCGGAGTTAGGAACACTGAAGCTTTCTTT. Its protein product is CASRIRPGVRNTEAFF.

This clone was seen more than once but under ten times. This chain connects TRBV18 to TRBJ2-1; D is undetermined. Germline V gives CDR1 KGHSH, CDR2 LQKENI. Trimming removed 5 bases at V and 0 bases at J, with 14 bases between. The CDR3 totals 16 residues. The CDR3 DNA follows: TGTGCCAGCTCATCGAACCTTAAAAGCTCCTACAATGAGCAGTTCTTC. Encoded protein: CASSSNLKSSYNEQFF.